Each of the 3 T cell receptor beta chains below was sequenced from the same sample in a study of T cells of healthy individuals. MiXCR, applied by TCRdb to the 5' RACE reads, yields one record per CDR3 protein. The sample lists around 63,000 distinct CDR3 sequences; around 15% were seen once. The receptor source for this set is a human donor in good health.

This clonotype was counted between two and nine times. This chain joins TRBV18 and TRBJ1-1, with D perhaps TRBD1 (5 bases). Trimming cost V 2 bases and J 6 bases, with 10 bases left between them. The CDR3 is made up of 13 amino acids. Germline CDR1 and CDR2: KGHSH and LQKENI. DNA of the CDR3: TGTGCCAGCTCACCAGAACTACAGGCTGAAGCTTTCTTT. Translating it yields CASSPELQAEAFF.

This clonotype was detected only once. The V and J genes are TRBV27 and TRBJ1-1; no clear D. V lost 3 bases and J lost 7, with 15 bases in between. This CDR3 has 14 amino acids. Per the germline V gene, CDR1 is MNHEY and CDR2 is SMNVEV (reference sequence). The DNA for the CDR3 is TGTGCCAGCAGTTTTCGATACCCAATCGTTGAAGCTTTCTTT. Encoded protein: CASSFRYPIVEAFF.

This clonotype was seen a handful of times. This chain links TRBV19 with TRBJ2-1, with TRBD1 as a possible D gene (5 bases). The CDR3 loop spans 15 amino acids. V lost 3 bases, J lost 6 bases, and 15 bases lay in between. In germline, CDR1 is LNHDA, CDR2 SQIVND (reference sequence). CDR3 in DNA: TGTGCCAGTAGTATTGGACATAGTCTAGGCAATGAGCAGTTCTTC. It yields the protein CASSIGHSLGNEQFF.